A selection of T cell receptor beta chains follows, all from one sample in a study of blood T cell repertoires in COVID-19. Sequencing was performed with immunoSEQ multiplex PCR; in TCRdb, only in-frame clones are kept and a portion is missing. The table shows 250,000 or so clones, with roughly 86% occurring only once. Material for sequencing was peripheral blood. The origin of the receptors is a man aged 40-49 years with active or convalescent COVID-19. Both conserved end residues are part of each CDR3. The D gene is left open where the match is weak. Clone size is shown for a subset of rows, as once, few, many or a class of expanded clone.

d_gene	v_gene	abundance	j_gene	len	CDR3nt	CDR3aa
.	TRBV14	.	TRBJ1-4	13	TGTGCCAGCAGCCAAGTCACTGATGAAAAACTGTTTTTT	CASSQVTDEKLFF
TRBD2	TRBV10-3	.	TRBJ2-5	13	TGTGCCATTGGACTAGCGGGAGAAGAGACCCAGTACTTC	CAIGLAGEETQYF
.	TRBV10-2	.	TRBJ1-2	12	TGCGCCAGCAGTGCCTGGCAACATGGCTACACCTTC	CASSAWQHGYTF
.	TRBV5-4	once	TRBJ2-3	14	TGTGCCAGCAGCTCTAGTTCTAGCACAGATACGCAGTATTTT	CASSSSSSTDTQYF
.	TRBV19	.	TRBJ1-5	15	TGTGCCAGTAGTATGGGCAGATATAGCAATCAGCCCCAGCATTTT	CASSMGRYSNQPQHF
.	TRBV5-4	.	TRBJ1-1	17	TGTGCCAGCAGCTTGGCCAAGGGAGCGGTCATGAACACTGAAGCTTTCTTT	CASSLAKGAVMNTEAFF
TRBD2	TRBV24-1	.	TRBJ2-1	15	TGTGCCACCAGTGATAGGTTGCGGGAGGGCCGGAAGCAGTTCTTC	CATSDRLREGRKQFF
.	TRBV3-1/TRBV3-2	.	TRBJ1-5	14	TGTGCCAGCAGCCATTGGCCGGGGGATCAGCCCCAGCATTTT	CASSHWPGDQPQHF
.	TRBV10-3	.	TRBJ2-5	13	TGTGCCATCAGAGGGGGAGCCGGGGAGACCCAGTACTTC	CAIRGGAGETQYF
TRBD2	TRBV6-5	.	TRBJ2-1	14	TGTGCCACTAAGCGGGGGAGCTCGGGCAATGAGCAGTTCTTC	CATKRGSSGNEQFF
TRBD1	TRBV5-6	.	TRBJ1-1	15	TGTGCCAGCAGCAAAAAGGGGGCTCGCGACACTGAAGCTTTCTTT	CASSKKGARDTEAFF
TRBD2	TRBV19	.	TRBJ2-1	14	TGTGCCAGTAGTACCAGCGGGGTCCCCAATGAGCAGTTCTTC	CASSTSGVPNEQFF
.	TRBV7-8	once	TRBJ1-1	14	TGTGCCAGCAGCCAGTACTCCCTTGATGGTGAAGCTTTCTTT	CASSQYSLDGEAFF
TRBD1	TRBV10-2	.	TRBJ2-7	15	TGCGCCAGCAGTGAATACCGGGACAGGGTCTACGAGCAGTACTTC	CASSEYRDRVYEQYF
TRBD1	TRBV3-1/TRBV3-2	.	TRBJ2-7	17	TGTGCCAGCAGCCAGGCCAGGACAGGGACAATTTCCTACGAGCAGTACTTC	CASSQARTGTISYEQYF
.	TRBV5-6	.	TRBJ1-5	13	TGTGCCAGCAGCTCCAACCCCCTACAGCCCCAGCATTTT	CASSSNPLQPQHF
TRBD1	TRBV12-3/TRBV12-4	.	TRBJ1-2	12	TGTGCCAGCAGTTTAGTAGGGGGCGGCTACACCTTC	CASSLVGGGYTF
TRBD1	TRBV6-1	.	TRBJ1-6	16	TGTGCCAGCAGTGCCCCGGACAGGGGATGGAATTCACCCCTCCACTTT	CASSAPDRGWNSPLHF
TRBD1	TRBV2	.	TRBJ1-2	15	TGTGCCAGCAGTGAAGCAGGGGGCCTGGGCTATGGCTACACCTTC	CASSEAGGLGYGYTF
.	TRBV6-1	.	TRBJ1-3	14	TGTGCCAGCAGTGAAGGGCGAGCGGGAAACACCATATATTTT	CASSEGRAGNTIYF
TRBD1	TRBV27	few	TRBJ2-7	13	TGTGCCAGCAGTCAATTCTCCGGGACAGGGAAAATCTTC	CASSQFSGTGKIF
TRBD2	TRBV19	.	TRBJ2-1	18	TGTGCCAGTAGTTTGACTAGCGGGGCATCCGGGGCCTACAATGAGCAGTTCTTC	CASSLTSGASGAYNEQFF
.	TRBV6-1	.	TRBJ1-1	13	TGTGCCAGCAGTGACCGGGTGTCCACTGAAGCTTTCTTT	CASSDRVSTEAFF
.	TRBV12-3/TRBV12-4	.	TRBJ2-2	11	TGTGCCAGCACCTACACCGGGGAGCTGTTTTTT	CASTYTGELFF
.	TRBV27	.	TRBJ2-1	13	TGTGCCAGCACCCGGACTGCGGCCGGTGAGCAGTTCTTC	CASTRTAAGEQFF
.	TRBV6-2/TRBV6-3	.	TRBJ2-5	15	TGTGCCAGCAGTTCCCGGGGGGCTAGCGAAGAGACCCAGTACTTC	CASSSRGASEETQYF
.	TRBV21-1	.	TRBJ2-2	16	TGTGCCAGCAGCAAAGGGGAACAGGGGAACACCGGGGAGCTGTTTTTT	CASSKGEQGNTGELFF
.	TRBV11-2	.	TRBJ1-2	19	TGTGCCAGCAGCTTAGCCCCGGGGGACTTCCCGGAGAGTAACTATGGCTACACCTTC	CASSLAPGDFPESNYGYTF
.	TRBV10-1	.	TRBJ2-7	14	TGCGCCAGCAGTCCTCGGCGGGTCGACGGCGGGCAGTACTTC	CASSPRRVDGGQYF
.	TRBV3-1/TRBV3-2	.	TRBJ1-1	12	TGTGCCAGCAGCCAAGATTACGGGGGAGCTTTCTTT	CASSQDYGGAFF
.	TRBV29-1	.	TRBJ1-4	14	TGCAGCGTTGAAGGGGGGGGTGCTAATGAAAAACTGTTTTTT	CSVEGGGANEKLFF
.	TRBV18	.	TRBJ1-1	12	TGTGCCAGCTCCACCTTCGGGGGGGAAGCTTTCTTT	CASSTFGGEAFF
.	TRBV4-1	.	TRBJ1-5	13	TGCGCCAGTGCGGAGAGCGAAAATCAGCCCCAGCATTTT	CASAESENQPQHF
.	TRBV2	few	TRBJ2-1	15	TGTGCCAGCAGTGTGGGGCAGGGAACCTACAATGAGCAGTTCTTC	CASSVGQGTYNEQFF
.	TRBV6-2/TRBV6-3	.	TRBJ1-2	15	TGTGCCAGCAGTTCTGTTGGGCAGGGGAGTGGTGGCTACACCTTC	CASSSVGQGSGGYTF
TRBD1	TRBV2	.	TRBJ2-1	17	TGTGCCAGCAGTTCTCCACCGTCCGGACAGGGGGGGAATGAGCAGTTCTTC	CASSSPPSGQGGNEQFF
TRBD1	TRBV2	.	TRBJ2-7	17	TGTGCCAGCCTGAGGGGGGACAGGGCCGGAGGGACCTACGAGCAGTACTTC	CASLRGDRAGGTYEQYF
TRBD1	TRBV9	.	TRBJ1-4	16	TGTGCCAGCAGCGTAACCTACGGACAGGGCGGGGAAAAACTGTTTTTT	CASSVTYGQGGEKLFF
.	TRBV28	.	TRBJ2-7	14	TGTGCCAGCAGTTTTAACAGGAGCCCCTACGAGCAGTACTTC	CASSFNRSPYEQYF
TRBD2	TRBV7-8	.	TRBJ2-1	17	TGTGCCAGCAGCCCCCCGCCGGGGACTAGCGGTTGGAATGAGCAGTTCTTC	CASSPPPGTSGWNEQFF
.	TRBV6-5	.	TRBJ1-2	14	TGTGCCAGCATCGGTCCCCCTTACTTATATGGCTACACCTTC	CASIGPPYLYGYTF
TRBD1	TRBV25-1	.	TRBJ2-7	13	TGTGCCAGCACGGGGCAGGGGGTCTACGAGCAGTACTTC	CASTGQGVYEQYF
TRBD1	TRBV11-2	.	TRBJ1-6	14	TGTGCCAGCAGCTGGCCAGGGGGTGATTCACCCCTCCACTTT	CASSWPGGDSPLHF
.	TRBV7-3	once	TRBJ1-1	14	TGTGCCAGCAGCCCGTCCTCCGTGAACACTGAAGCTTTCTTT	CASSPSSVNTEAFF
TRBD1	TRBV6-5	.	TRBJ1-5	15	TGTGCCAGCAGTTATTCAGGGGGCTCCAATCAGCCCCAGCATTTT	CASSYSGGSNQPQHF
.	TRBV23-1	.	TRBJ1-5	14	TGCGCCAGCAGCATCCTCCGGAGTGTAGGGCCCCAGCATTTT	CASSILRSVGPQHF
.	TRBV5-1	.	TRBJ1-6	16	TGCGCCAGCAGCTTGGAGGTCAGGACGGGGAATTCACCCCTCCACTTT	CASSLEVRTGNSPLHF
.	TRBV7-8	.	TRBJ2-7	13	TGTGCCAGCAGCTTACCAGGGTCCTACGAGCAGTACTTC	CASSLPGSYEQYF
.	TRBV12-3/TRBV12-4	few	TRBJ1-6	13	TGTGCCAGCAGCCGACAGGATGGTTCACCCCTCCACTTT	CASSRQDGSPLHF
TRBD1	TRBV9	.	TRBJ2-7	16	TGTGCCAGCAGCACATCCGGGACAGGGAACCCCCACGAGCAGTACTTC	CASSTSGTGNPHEQYF
TRBD1	TRBV27	.	TRBJ2-7	15	TGTGCCAGCAGCTCCAGGGGGCGTAACTCCTACGAGCAGTACTTC	CASSSRGRNSYEQYF
TRBD1	TRBV19	.	TRBJ1-6	16	TGTGCCAGTAGTATCGGCGACAGGGGAAATAATTCACCCCTCCACTTT	CASSIGDRGNNSPLHF
.	TRBV28	.	TRBJ1-6	16	TGTGCCAGCAGCTGGACAGACAGCTCCTATAATTCACCCCTCCACTTT	CASSWTDSSYNSPLHF